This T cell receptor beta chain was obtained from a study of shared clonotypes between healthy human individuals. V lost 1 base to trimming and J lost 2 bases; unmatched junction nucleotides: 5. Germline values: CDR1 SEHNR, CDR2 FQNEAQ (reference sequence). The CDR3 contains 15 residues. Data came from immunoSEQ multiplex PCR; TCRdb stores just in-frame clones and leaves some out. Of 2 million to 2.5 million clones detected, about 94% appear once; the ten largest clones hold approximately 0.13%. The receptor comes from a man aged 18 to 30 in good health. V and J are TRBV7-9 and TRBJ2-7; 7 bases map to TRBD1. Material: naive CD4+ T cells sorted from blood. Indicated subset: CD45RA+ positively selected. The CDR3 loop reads CASSLGRGPTYEQYF. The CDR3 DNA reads TGTGCCAGCAGCTTAGGTAGGGGGCCCACCTACGAGCAGTACTTC.